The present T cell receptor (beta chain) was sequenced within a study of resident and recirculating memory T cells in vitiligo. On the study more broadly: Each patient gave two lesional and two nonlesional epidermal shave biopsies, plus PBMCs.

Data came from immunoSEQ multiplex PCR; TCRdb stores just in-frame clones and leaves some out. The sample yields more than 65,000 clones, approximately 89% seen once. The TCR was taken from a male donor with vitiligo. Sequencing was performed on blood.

CDR3 bases: TGTGCCAGCAGCTTAGCAGGTGGCAGGGTGACTAATTCACCCCTCCACTTT. This encodes CASSLAGGRVTNSPLHF. The J gene is TRBJ1-6, the V gene TRBV7-2, with D perhaps matching TRBD1 (5 bases). The CDR3 totals 17 residues. Germline CDR1 and CDR2: SGHTA and FQGNSA. Trimming removed 0 bases at V and 6 bases at J, with 15 bases between.